A selection of T cell receptor beta chains follows, all from one sample in a study of blood T cell repertoires in COVID-19. Here immunoSEQ multiplex PCR was the method, and the copy in TCRdb shows in-frame clones only, minus some. The sample has fewer than 300,000 clones, approximately 90% seen once. Sequenced sample: PBMCs or T cells enriched from blood (not recorded which). These receptors were obtained from a woman in her forties with acute COVID-19. Both conserved end residues are part of each CDR3. The order of the fields is D gene, V gene, clone size, J gene, CDR3 protein, CDR3 DNA. A D gene is named only where the DNA matches it firmly. Expanded clones are given a class, and other clones once, few, many or no size at all.

D gene: -; V gene: TRBV7-9; clone size: once; J gene: TRBJ2-3; CDR3 protein: CASSLSTDTQYF; CDR3 DNA: TGTGCCAGCAGCCTAAGCACAGATACGCAGTATTTT
D gene: TRBD2; V gene: TRBV15; clone size: -; J gene: TRBJ2-1; CDR3 protein: CATSSGYNEQFF; CDR3 DNA: TGTGCCACCTCTAGCGGATACAATGAGCAGTTCTTC
D gene: -; V gene: TRBV9; clone size: -; J gene: TRBJ2-3; CDR3 protein: CASSSGDTPDTQYF; CDR3 DNA: TGTGCCAGCAGCTCGGGAGACACGCCAGATACGCAGTATTTT
D gene: -; V gene: TRBV29-1; clone size: -; J gene: TRBJ1-1; CDR3 protein: CSVGGQLNTEAFF; CDR3 DNA: TGCAGCGTCGGGGGGCAGTTAAACACTGAAGCTTTCTTT
D gene: -; V gene: TRBV6-5; clone size: -; J gene: TRBJ1-6; CDR3 protein: CASSFRGIDNSPLHF; CDR3 DNA: TGTGCCAGCAGCTTTAGAGGGATTGATAATTCACCCCTCCACTTT
D gene: TRBD2; V gene: TRBV7-9; clone size: -; J gene: TRBJ2-4; CDR3 protein: CASSLGLGLADKNIQYF; CDR3 DNA: TGTGCCAGCAGCTTAGGTTTGGGGCTAGCGGACAAAAACATTCAGTACTTC
D gene: TRBD1; V gene: TRBV5-1; clone size: -; J gene: TRBJ1-2; CDR3 protein: CASSTATGSYGYTF; CDR3 DNA: TGCGCCAGCAGCACCGCGACAGGGTCCTATGGCTACACCTTC
D gene: -; V gene: TRBV6-5; clone size: few; J gene: TRBJ1-1; CDR3 protein: CASSYDRNTEAFF; CDR3 DNA: TGTGCCAGCAGTTATGACAGGAACACTGAAGCTTTCTTT
D gene: -; V gene: TRBV25-1; clone size: -; J gene: TRBJ2-5; CDR3 protein: CASSETGSIRTQYF; CDR3 DNA: TGTGCCAGCAGTGAAACAGGGTCCATCCGGACCCAGTACTTC
D gene: -; V gene: TRBV4-1; clone size: -; J gene: TRBJ1-1; CDR3 protein: CASSQGRARVNTEAFF; CDR3 DNA: TGCGCCAGCAGCCAAGGTAGGGCGCGGGTGAACACTGAAGCTTTCTTT
D gene: -; V gene: TRBV6-2/TRBV6-3; clone size: -; J gene: TRBJ2-7; CDR3 protein: CASSYSRVYYEQYF; CDR3 DNA: TGTGCCAGCAGTTACTCGCGGGTTTACTACGAGCAGTACTTC
D gene: -; V gene: TRBV11-2; clone size: -; J gene: TRBJ2-3; CDR3 protein: CASSLQLSTDTQYF; CDR3 DNA: TGTGCCAGCAGCTTGCAACTTAGCACAGATACGCAGTATTTT
D gene: -; V gene: TRBV18; clone size: once; J gene: TRBJ2-3; CDR3 protein: CASSPPNTDTQYF; CDR3 DNA: TGTGCCAGCTCACCACCTAACACGGATACGCAGTATTTT
D gene: TRBD1; V gene: TRBV4-3; clone size: -; J gene: TRBJ2-1; CDR3 protein: CASSQKAGTGMAGTYNEQFF; CDR3 DNA: TGCGCCAGCAGCCAGAAAGCCGGGACAGGGATGGCGGGAACCTACAATGAGCAGTTCTTC
D gene: -; V gene: TRBV7-2; clone size: -; J gene: TRBJ1-3; CDR3 protein: CASSLTSGSRPGNTIYF; CDR3 DNA: TGTGCCAGCAGCTTAACCTCAGGGTCCCGCCCTGGAAACACCATATATTTT
D gene: TRBD1; V gene: TRBV28; clone size: -; J gene: TRBJ1-6; CDR3 protein: CASRVDRGNSPLHF; CDR3 DNA: TGTGCCAGCAGGGTTGACAGGGGTAATTCACCCCTCCACTTT
D gene: TRBD1; V gene: TRBV3-1/TRBV3-2; clone size: -; J gene: TRBJ2-3; CDR3 protein: CASSPLGTGPEEDTQYF; CDR3 DNA: TGTGCCAGCAGCCCCCTCGGGACAGGGCCTGAGGAAGATACGCAGTATTTT
D gene: TRBD1; V gene: TRBV5-6; clone size: once; J gene: TRBJ1-6; CDR3 protein: CASSSRQGNRNSPLHF; CDR3 DNA: TGTGCCAGCAGCTCCCGACAGGGGAATAGAAATTCACCCCTCCACTTT
D gene: TRBD2; V gene: TRBV11-3; clone size: -; J gene: TRBJ2-5; CDR3 protein: CASSLDGEGQETQYF; CDR3 DNA: TGTGCCAGCAGCTTAGATGGGGAGGGCCAAGAGACCCAGTACTTC
D gene: TRBD2; V gene: TRBV27; clone size: -; J gene: TRBJ2-1; CDR3 protein: CARNLKGLAGGKRYNEQFF; CDR3 DNA: TGTGCCAGAAACCTAAAGGGACTAGCGGGGGGAAAGAGGTACAATGAGCAGTTCTTC
D gene: -; V gene: TRBV7-9; clone size: -; J gene: TRBJ1-4; CDR3 protein: CASSKGSSANEKLFF; CDR3 DNA: TGTGCCAGCAGTAAGGGGTCAAGCGCGAATGAAAAACTGTTTTTT
D gene: -; V gene: TRBV11-2; clone size: -; J gene: TRBJ1-3; CDR3 protein: CASSHELRSSGNTIYF; CDR3 DNA: TGTGCCAGCAGCCACGAGCTCCGATCCTCTGGAAACACCATATATTTT
D gene: TRBD2; V gene: TRBV6-6; clone size: few; J gene: TRBJ2-7; CDR3 protein: CASSQIGLAGTPGKQYF; CDR3 DNA: TGTGCCAGCAGTCAAATCGGGCTAGCGGGGACCCCTGGTAAGCAGTACTTC
D gene: -; V gene: TRBV4-2; clone size: -; J gene: TRBJ1-2; CDR3 protein: CASSQEWVRGVYGYTF; CDR3 DNA: TGTGCCAGCAGCCAAGAGTGGGTCAGGGGTGTCTATGGCTACACCTTC
D gene: TRBD1; V gene: TRBV5-5; clone size: -; J gene: TRBJ1-1; CDR3 protein: CASSLGTGLRNTEAFF; CDR3 DNA: TGTGCCAGCAGCTTGGGGACAGGGTTAAGGAACACTGAAGCTTTCTTT
D gene: TRBD1; V gene: TRBV10-3; clone size: -; J gene: TRBJ1-5; CDR3 protein: CAISGDRPNSNQPQHF; CDR3 DNA: TGTGCCATCAGTGGGGACAGGCCCAATAGCAATCAGCCCCAGCATTTT
D gene: TRBD2; V gene: TRBV24-1; clone size: -; J gene: TRBJ2-1; CDR3 protein: CATSELAGENEQFF; CDR3 DNA: TGTGCCACCAGTGAACTAGCGGGAGAAAATGAGCAGTTCTTC
D gene: -; V gene: TRBV18; clone size: -; J gene: TRBJ1-5; CDR3 protein: CASSPRAGRSNQPQHF; CDR3 DNA: TGTGCCAGCTCACCAAGGGCAGGGAGGAGCAATCAGCCCCAGCATTTT
D gene: TRBD2; V gene: TRBV11-2; clone size: -; J gene: TRBJ2-3; CDR3 protein: CARREREGLGTQYF; CDR3 DNA: TGTGCCAGGCGGGAGCGGGAGGGCCTCGGTACGCAGTATTTT
D gene: -; V gene: TRBV6-5; clone size: -; J gene: TRBJ1-3; CDR3 protein: CASHSGNSGNTIYF; CDR3 DNA: TGTGCCAGCCACTCCGGGAACTCTGGAAACACCATATATTTT
D gene: -; V gene: TRBV19; clone size: -; J gene: TRBJ1-5; CDR3 protein: CASSIGGFGNQPQHF; CDR3 DNA: TGTGCCAGTAGTATAGGAGGTTTTGGCAATCAGCCCCAGCATTTT
D gene: -; V gene: TRBV24-1; clone size: once; J gene: TRBJ1-2; CDR3 protein: CATSDSRKTASNYGYTF; CDR3 DNA: TGTGCCACCAGTGATTCCCGAAAGACAGCGTCTAACTATGGCTACACCTTC
D gene: TRBD2; V gene: TRBV5-1; clone size: -; J gene: TRBJ2-5; CDR3 protein: CASRGGPGETQYF; CDR3 DNA: TGCGCCAGCCGGGGGGGGCCTGGGGAGACCCAGTACTTC
D gene: TRBD2; V gene: TRBV5-1; clone size: -; J gene: TRBJ2-7; CDR3 protein: CASSFNTRLAGNHEQYF; CDR3 DNA: TGCGCCAGCAGCTTTAACACAAGACTAGCGGGGAACCACGAGCAGTACTTC
D gene: -; V gene: TRBV12-3/TRBV12-4; clone size: -; J gene: TRBJ2-7; CDR3 protein: CASSPGLHYEQYF; CDR3 DNA: TGTGCCAGCAGTCCGGGACTCCACTACGAGCAGTACTTC
D gene: TRBD2; V gene: TRBV6-2/TRBV6-3; clone size: -; J gene: TRBJ2-7; CDR3 protein: CASSSPLAGGNEQYF; CDR3 DNA: TGTGCCAGCAGTTCCCCACTAGCGGGAGGAAACGAGCAGTACTTC
D gene: -; V gene: TRBV6-2/TRBV6-3; clone size: -; J gene: TRBJ2-3; CDR3 protein: CASSYRARGTDTQYF; CDR3 DNA: TGTGCCAGCAGTTACCGGGCCAGGGGCACAGATACGCAGTATTTT
D gene: -; V gene: TRBV6-5; clone size: once; J gene: TRBJ2-5; CDR3 protein: CASGRQETQYF; CDR3 DNA: TGTGCCAGCGGGCGTCAAGAGACCCAGTACTTC
D gene: -; V gene: TRBV3-1/TRBV3-2; clone size: -; J gene: TRBJ2-5; CDR3 protein: CASSQVPQGLETQYF; CDR3 DNA: TGTGCCAGCAGCCAAGTTCCGCAGGGTCTGGAGACCCAGTACTTC